This T cell receptor (beta chain) came from a study of response to subunit inactivated influenza vaccine (dated by TCRdb to the late 2010s). Background for the entire study: To follow how T cells responded to a trivalent subunit inactivated influenza vaccine, the researchers relied on deep quantitative profiling of the T cell receptor repertoire. Paper-wide results and their limitations: The authors suggested that each seasonal influenza vaccination may recruit only a limited number of new T cells.

Library preparation was by RT-PCR. The sequencer listed for this sample is Illumina HiSeq 2500. Using fastp trimming at Q25 and MiXCR clonotype assembly, TCRdb reanalyzed the public sequencing data and kept in-frame beta chains. Each entry merges the rows of one CDR3 protein and shows their most common DNA and genes. Across this sample there are about 480,000 distinct CDR3 sequences, with 25% seen only once. 1.5% to 2% of the sample rests with the top ten. Relative to germline, V is missing 6 bases and J is missing 4 bases, with 5 bases of the junction outside any gene match. As encoded in the germline V gene, CDR1 is MNHNS while CDR2 is SASEGT. From the cysteine up to the phenylalanine, the CDR3 has a length of 16 residues. Of the read, only the CDR3 DNA is kept; its 48 bases are in frame from base 1. With respect to this clonotype: Its target antigen remains unknown. Base quality data are lacking; no much larger clone is found one base away.

The chain links TRBV6-1 with TRBJ2-2; 13 bases in the middle match TRBD2. The source is a man aged 45-65 years who received an inactivated influenza vaccine. Donor details come from another sample of the same person, matched by shared clones. This specimen was CD4+ T cells sorted from PBMCs, taken more than 4 days after vaccination. The bases are TGTGCCAGCAGGCGACTAGCGGGAGGCCCCACCGGGGAGCTGTTTTTT. The translation is CASRRLAGGPTGELFF.